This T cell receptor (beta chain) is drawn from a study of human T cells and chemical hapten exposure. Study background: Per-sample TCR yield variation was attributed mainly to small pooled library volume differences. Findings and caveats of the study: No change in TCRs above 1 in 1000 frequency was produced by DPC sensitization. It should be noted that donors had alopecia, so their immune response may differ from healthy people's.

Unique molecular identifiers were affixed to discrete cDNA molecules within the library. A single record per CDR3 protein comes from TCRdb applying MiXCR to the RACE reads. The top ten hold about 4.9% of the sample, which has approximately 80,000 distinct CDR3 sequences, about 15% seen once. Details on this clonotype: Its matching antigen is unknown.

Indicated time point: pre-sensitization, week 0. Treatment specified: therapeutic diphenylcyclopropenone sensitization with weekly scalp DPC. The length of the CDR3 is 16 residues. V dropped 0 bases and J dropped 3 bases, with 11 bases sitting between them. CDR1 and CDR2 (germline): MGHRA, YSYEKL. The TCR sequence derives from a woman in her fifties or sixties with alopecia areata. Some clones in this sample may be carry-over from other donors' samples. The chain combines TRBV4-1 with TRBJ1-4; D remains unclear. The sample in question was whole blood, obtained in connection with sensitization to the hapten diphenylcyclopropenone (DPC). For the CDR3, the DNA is TGCGCCAGCAGCCAAGAATGGCAGGCACCTAATGAAAAACTGTTTTTT. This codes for CASSQEWQAPNEKLFF.